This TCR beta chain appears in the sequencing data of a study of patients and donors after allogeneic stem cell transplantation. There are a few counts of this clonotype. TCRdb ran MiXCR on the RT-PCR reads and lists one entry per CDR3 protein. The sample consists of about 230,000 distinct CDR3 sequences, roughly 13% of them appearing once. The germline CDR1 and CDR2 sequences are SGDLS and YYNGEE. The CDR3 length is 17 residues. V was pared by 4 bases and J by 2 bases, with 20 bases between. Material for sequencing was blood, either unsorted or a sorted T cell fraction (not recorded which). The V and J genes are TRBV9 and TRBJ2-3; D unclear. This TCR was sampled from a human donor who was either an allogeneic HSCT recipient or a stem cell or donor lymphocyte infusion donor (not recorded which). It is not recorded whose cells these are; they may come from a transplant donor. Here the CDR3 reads CASSSSSTPLATDTQYF. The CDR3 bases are TGTGCCAGCAGCTCCTCCTCGACTCCCCTTGCCACAGATACGCAGTATTTT.